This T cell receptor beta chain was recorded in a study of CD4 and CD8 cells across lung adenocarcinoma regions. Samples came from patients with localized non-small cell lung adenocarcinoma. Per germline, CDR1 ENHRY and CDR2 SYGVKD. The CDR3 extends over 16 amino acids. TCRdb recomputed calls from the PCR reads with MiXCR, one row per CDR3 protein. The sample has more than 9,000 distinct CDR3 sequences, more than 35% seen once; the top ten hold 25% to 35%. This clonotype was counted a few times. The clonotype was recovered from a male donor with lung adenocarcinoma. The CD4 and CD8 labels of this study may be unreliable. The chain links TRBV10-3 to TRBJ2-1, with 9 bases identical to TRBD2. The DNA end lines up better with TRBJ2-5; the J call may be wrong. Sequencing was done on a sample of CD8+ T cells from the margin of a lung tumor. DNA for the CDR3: TGTGCCATCAGTGAGTCGCTAGCGGGGCCTCAAGAGACCCAGTACTTC. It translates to CAISESLAGPQETQYF.